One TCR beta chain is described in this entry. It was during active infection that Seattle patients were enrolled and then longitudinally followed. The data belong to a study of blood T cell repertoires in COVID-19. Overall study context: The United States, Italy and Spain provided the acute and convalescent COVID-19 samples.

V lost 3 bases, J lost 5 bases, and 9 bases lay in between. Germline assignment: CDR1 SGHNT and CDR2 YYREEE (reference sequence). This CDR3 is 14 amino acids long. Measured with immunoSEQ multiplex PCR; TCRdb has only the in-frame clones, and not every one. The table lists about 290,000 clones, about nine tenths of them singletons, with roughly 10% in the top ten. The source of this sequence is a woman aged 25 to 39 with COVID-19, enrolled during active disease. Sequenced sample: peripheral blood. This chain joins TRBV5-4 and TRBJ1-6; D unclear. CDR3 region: CASSSTVNNSPLHF. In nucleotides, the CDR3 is TGTGCCAGCAGCTCTACGGTAAATAATTCACCCCTCCACTTT.